This T cell receptor (beta chain) is drawn from a study of early T cells in non-severe SARS-CoV-2 infection. Across the whole study: Unsorted whole-blood RNA was sequenced in bulk, leaving chains unpaired.

Individually, cDNA molecules had unique molecular identifiers attached to them. TCRdb ran MiXCR on the 5' RACE reads and lists one entry per CDR3 protein. The sample contains 75,000 or so distinct CDR3 sequences, roughly 10% of which appear only once. This clonotype was counted many times. This receptor was obtained from an adult who was a healthcare worker with PCR-confirmed SARS-CoV-2 infection or an uninfected control (not recorded which). The sequenced sample consisted of whole blood.

CDR3 amino acids: CSVDRGLGNTEAFF. In DNA form, the CDR3 reads TGCAGCGTAGACAGGGGGCTGGGGAACACTGAAGCTTTCTTT. The chain carries TRBV29-1 and TRBJ1-1; TRBD1 aligns across 10 bases. Unmatched junction bases numbered 5, after V lost 6 bases and J lost 1 base. This CDR3 contains 14 residues. Looked up from germline, CDR1 is SQVTM and CDR2 is ANQGSEA.